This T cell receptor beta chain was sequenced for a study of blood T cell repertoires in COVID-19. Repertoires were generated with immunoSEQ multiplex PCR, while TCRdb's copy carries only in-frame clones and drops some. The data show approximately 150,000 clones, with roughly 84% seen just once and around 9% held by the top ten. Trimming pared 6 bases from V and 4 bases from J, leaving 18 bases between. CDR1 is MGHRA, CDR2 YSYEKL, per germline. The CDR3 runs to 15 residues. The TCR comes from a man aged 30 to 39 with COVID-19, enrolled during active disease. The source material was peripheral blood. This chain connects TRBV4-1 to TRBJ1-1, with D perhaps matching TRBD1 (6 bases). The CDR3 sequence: CASSHPPLGATEAFF. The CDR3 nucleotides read TGCGCCAGCAGTCACCCACCGCTGGGGGCCACTGAAGCTTTCTTT.